This entry features one T cell receptor beta chain sequence. These data are taken from a study of blood T cell repertoires in COVID-19. Study summary: The study drew acute and convalescent COVID-19 samples from the United States, Italy and Spain. The analysed material was cDNA or gDNA that came from T cells, B-cell-depleted T cells, or PBMCs.

Per the germline V gene, CDR1 is MNHEY and CDR2 is SVGAGI. The V and J ends lost 4 bases and 6 bases respectively, with 16 bases between them. This CDR3 region has 15 residues. Original handling: Estimates of nucleated cell counts were drawn from the amplification of reference gene primers. Clones were read by immunoSEQ multiplex PCR, and TCRdb kept only the in-frame ones, dropping some. The DNA was the basis for D and trimming; V, J and clone size are from that table. The sample includes 15,000 to 20,000 clones, more than 75% seen only once; the top ten take 20% to 25%. The TCR was taken from a man in his sixties with active or convalescent COVID-19. Sequenced material: peripheral blood. This chain joins TRBV6-5 and TRBJ1-5; the D gene is possibly TRBD1 (5 bases). The CDR3 spells CASSSDIRGGQPQHF. Here the CDR3 DNA reads TGTGCCAGCAGTTCAGATATAAGGGGAGGTCAGCCCCAGCATTTT.